This T cell receptor (beta chain) was recorded in a study of blood T cell repertoires in COVID-19. Study at large: Acute-phase and convalescent COVID-19 samples originated in the United States, Italy and Spain.

Trimming cost V 3 bases and J 7 bases; bases outside gene matches: 0. Per germline, CDR1 KGHDR and CDR2 SFDVKD. The CDR3 loop spans 14 amino acids. Per the original methods: Estimates of nucleated cell counts were drawn from the amplification of reference gene primers. Profiled with immunoSEQ multiplex PCR; TCRdb holds only in-frame clones, not every one. V, J and clone size are taken as reported in that table, and D and trimming were inferred from the DNA itself. Seen here are over 120,000 clones, approximately 88% observed once, and the top ten hold just under 0.95%. The genes are TRBV24-1 and TRBJ2-1, with 12 bases identical to TRBD2. The specimen sequenced was peripheral blood. The source is a woman aged 50 to 60 with acute or convalescent COVID-19. The CDR3 loop is CATSDLAGGNEQFF. As DNA, the CDR3 is TGTGCCACCAGTGATCTAGCGGGGGGGAATGAGCAGTTCTTC.